Listed here are 30 T cell receptor beta chains from one sample, sequenced in a study of blood T cell repertoires in COVID-19 (TCRdb year 2020). The library was produced with the immunoSEQ multiplex PCR assay. Entries here come from immuneACCESS through TCRdb and include only in-frame sequences with V and J called. Some clones fail to appear in such tables; in the studies checked, an unresolved V gene covers under half of the shortfall, and the cause of the remainder is unknown. In this sample the table shows about 50,000 clones, approximately 91% of which occur a single time. The biggest ten clones account for roughly 9.7% of the sample. The material sequenced was peripheral blood. All receptors come from a woman aged 80 or over with acute or convalescent COVID-19.

V gene TRBV19 combines with J gene TRBJ2-1; 7 bases are a match to TRBD1. The CDR3 spans 18 residues. Germline V gene data show CDR1 as LNHDA and CDR2 as SQIVND (reference sequence). V lost 0 bases to trimming and J lost 3 bases; unmatched junction nucleotides: 11. The CDR3 bases are TGTGCCAGTAGTATAGATCGACGTAGACAGGGTTACTACAATGAGCAGTTCTTC. Amino acids: CASSIDRRRQGYYNEQFF.

This clone came up a few times. This chain connects TRBV19 to TRBJ1-4; D is unresolved. Trimming took off 2 bases at V and 4 bases at J, with 11 bases between the two ends. The germline CDR1 and CDR2 sequences are LNHDA and SQIVND (reference sequence). The length of the CDR3 is 15 residues. The chain's CDR3 is CASSITEVHNEKLFF. The CDR3 coding sequence is TGTGCCAGTAGTATAACGGAGGTCCATAATGAAAAACTGTTTTTT.

The chain recombines TRBV7-8 with TRBJ2-1; D perhaps matches TRBD2 (5 bases). This CDR3 is built from 15 residues. In germline, CDR1 is SGHVS, CDR2 FQNEAQ. Trimming shortened V by 5 bases and J by 3 bases, and 14 bases separated the two germline ends. The CDR3 spells CASSPRDFGYNEQFF. In nucleotides, the CDR3 is TGTGCCAGCAGCCCTCGGGATTTTGGCTACAATGAGCAGTTCTTC.

The chain has TRBV9 and TRBJ2-1; 8 bases match TRBD2. V shed 2 bases, J shed 4 bases, and the junction held 5 bases outside the gene matches. The CDR3 is made up of 15 amino acids. Looked up from germline, CDR1 is SGDLS and CDR2 is YYNGEE. Written as DNA, the CDR3 is TGTGCCAGCAGCGTCGGGAGGGGGGTATACAATGAGCAGTTCTTC. This gives the protein CASSVGRGVYNEQFF.

The chain couples TRBV29-1 to TRBJ1-2; D gene unclear. The CDR3 has 12 residues. V lost 4 bases and J 3 bases, leaving 9 bases between the germline ends. Germline V gene sequence: CDR1 SQVTM, CDR2 ANQGSEA. CDR3 residues: CSVGGQYYGYTF. CDR3 nucleotides: TGCAGCGTTGGAGGGCAGTACTATGGCTACACCTTC.

The CDR3 nucleotides read TGTGCCATCAGAGGGACTAGCGGGGTAGTCGGCTACAATGAGCAGTTCTTC. Amino acids: CAIRGTSGVVGYNEQFF. The chain uses TRBV10-3 and TRBJ2-1, with TRBD2 matching 13 bases. Unmatched junction bases numbered 8, after V lost 6 bases and J lost 3 bases. Looked up from germline, CDR1 is ENHRY and CDR2 is SYGVKD. The CDR3 sequence is 17 residues long.

The V gene is TRBV18, the J gene TRBJ1-4, with D perhaps matching TRBD1 (6 bases). V shed 2 bases and J shed 8 bases, with 9 bases lying between them. The CDR3 runs 13 residues. In germline, CDR1 is KGHSH, CDR2 LQKENI. CDR3 in amino acids: CASSPGQTEKLFF. The DNA for the CDR3 is TGTGCCAGCTCACCAGGACAGACCGAAAAACTGTTTTTT.

The chain couples TRBV5-1 to TRBJ1-3; TRBD1 agrees at 8 bases. This CDR3 has 14 residues. CDR1 is SGHRS and CDR2 is YFSETQ in the germline V gene. J was trimmed by 6 bases and V by 4 bases; bases with no gene match: 6. The CDR3 nucleotides read TGCGCCAGCAGCCCGGGACAGGCAGAAAACACCATATATTTT. It specifies CASSPGQAENTIYF.

V and J are TRBV5-1 and TRBJ1-2; 8 bases agree with TRBD1. This CDR3 has 14 amino acids. With V trimmed by 4 bases and J by 7 bases, 9 bases remained unmatched. CDR1 SGHRS and CDR2 YFSETQ come from the germline V gene. Written as DNA, the CDR3 is TGCGCCAGCAGCAGTGGAGACAGGGGAGGTGGCTACACCTTC. Amino acids: CASSSGDRGGGYTF.

This sequence joins TRBV19 and TRBJ1-5; TRBD1 matches at 8 bases. V shed 5 bases and J 4 bases; nucleotides not matched to a gene: 7. The germline gives CDR1 LNHDA, CDR2 SQIVND (reference sequence). The length of the CDR3 is 15 residues. CDR3 sequence: CASSPRQGTNQPQHF. CDR3 sequence (DNA): TGTGCCAGTAGTCCCCGACAGGGGACGAATCAGCCCCAGCATTTT.

J is TRBJ1-2 and V is TRBV11-3; 7 bases line up with TRBD1. Looked up from germline, CDR1 is SGHNT and CDR2 is YENEEA. Germline trimming cut 5 bases from V and 6 bases from J; bases unmatched to any gene: 6. This CDR3 has 13 residues. This CDR3 is CASSLQGGNGYTF. Written as DNA, the CDR3 is TGTGCCAGCAGCCTCCAGGGGGGAAATGGCTACACCTTC.

The chain carries TRBV18 and TRBJ2-1; TRBD2 aligns across 7 bases. The CDR3 extends over 16 amino acids. Trimming cost V 2 bases and J 5 bases; bases outside gene matches: 9. Germline assignment: CDR1 KGHSH and CDR2 LQKENI. The CDR3 loop is CASSPEHLRGNNEQFF. The CDR3 nucleotides are TGTGCCAGCTCACCAGAGCACTTGCGGGGGAACAATGAGCAGTTCTTC.

The chain links TRBV5-1 to TRBJ1-1, with D perhaps matching TRBD1 (5 bases). The CDR3 has 16 residues. The V gene's germline CDR1 is SGHRS and CDR2 YFSETQ. V lost 1 base to trimming and J lost 9 bases, with 22 bases between them. In DNA form, the CDR3 reads TGCGCCAGCAGCTTGTTCCCGGAGACGGGGGGGTTTCAAGCTTTCTTT. It encodes CASSLFPETGGFQAFF.

The gene calls are TRBV27 and TRBJ1-4; a weak D match, TRBD1 (6 bases). CDR3 length: 15 residues. CDR1 MNHEY and CDR2 SMNVEV come from the germline V gene (reference sequence). The germline V and J ends were trimmed by 4 bases and 4 bases, with 13 bases remaining between them. CDR3 sequence: CASSSAGANNEKLFF. The DNA of the CDR3 is TGTGCCAGCAGTTCGGCAGGGGCTAATAATGAAAAACTGTTTTTT. The full variable domain, its missing parts supplied by reference TRBV27 and TRBJ1-4, is EAQVTQNPRYLITVTGKKLTVTCSQNMNHEYMSWYRQDPGLGLRQIYYSMNVEVTDKGDVPEGYKVSRKEKRNFPLILESPSPNQTSLYFCASSSAGANNEKLFFGSGTQLSVL.

This clone was seen a single time. The CDR3 DNA follows: TGTGCCAGTTCCGGGACAGGGCTTCCGGACACTGAAGCTTTCTTT. Encoded protein: CASSGTGLPDTEAFF. V is TRBV6-5 and J is TRBJ1-1, with TRBD1 matching over 9 bases. The CDR3 consists of 15 residues. V lost 9 bases to trimming and J lost 3 bases; unmatched junction nucleotides: 11. The germline gives CDR1 MNHEY, CDR2 SVGAGI.

The chain employs TRBV2 and TRBJ2-7, with TRBD2 matching 11 bases. V trimming: 1 base; J trimming: 4 bases; junction bases outside the gene matches: 0. CDR1 SNHLY and CDR2 FYNNEI come from the germline V gene. This CDR3 is built from 14 residues. DNA of the CDR3: TGTGCCAGCAGTGAAGGACTAGCGGGGTACGAGCAGTACTTC. Residues: CASSEGLAGYEQYF.

This clone was seen a single time. The J gene is TRBJ1-1, the V gene TRBV7-9; a possible D gene is TRBD1 (5 bases). Germline V gene lookup returns CDR1 SEHNR and CDR2 FQNEAQ (reference sequence). Trimming shortened V by 0 bases and J by 4 bases, and 12 bases separated the two germline ends. This CDR3 has 15 residues. DNA of the CDR3: TGTGCCAGCAGCTTAGCAGGGGTCGCAGTCACTGAAGCTTTCTTT. Its translation is CASSLAGVAVTEAFF.

In regard to this clone: Other DNA sequences in the same sample also yield this CDR3. The chain is built from TRBV7-9 and TRBJ1-1; D might be TRBD1 (6 bases). The germline gives CDR1 SEHNR, CDR2 FQNEAQ (reference sequence). The CDR3 contains 14 residues. The V end lost 5 bases, the J end lost 5 bases, and 15 bases lay between the germline ends. The CDR3 region is CASSLSRGGTEAFF. For the CDR3, the DNA is TGTGCCAGCAGCCTGTCAAGGGGGGGGACTGAAGCTTTCTTT. The full variable domain, in which reference TRBV7-9 and TRBJ1-1 provide the parts outside the CDR3, is DTGVSQNPRHKITKRGQNVTFRCDPISEHNRLYWYRQTLGQGPEFLTYFQNEAQLEKSRLLSDRFSAERPKGSFSTLEIQRTEQGDSAMYLCASSLSRGGTEAFFGQGTRLTVV.

The chain carries TRBV5-1 and TRBJ2-7, with TRBD2 matching over 7 bases. V was pared by 4 bases and J by 3 bases, with 13 bases of the junction left unmatched. Looked up from germline, CDR1 is SGHRS and CDR2 is YFSETQ. The CDR3 is 16 residues long. The CDR3 DNA follows: TGCGCCAGCAGCCCCCTACCCGGGACTAACTTCTACGAGCAGTACTTC. Encoded protein: CASSPLPGTNFYEQYF.

This clone showed up just a few times. The gene calls are TRBV6-5 and TRBJ1-1; D gene unclear. The V end was cut by 0 bases, the J end by 4 bases, with 6 bases between. Germline values: CDR1 MNHEY, CDR2 SVGAGI. The CDR3 has 13 amino acids. CDR3 amino acids: CASSYSMSTEAFF. The CDR3 DNA reads as TGTGCCAGCAGTTACTCGATGAGCACTGAAGCTTTCTTT.

The V gene is TRBV5-1, the J gene TRBJ2-3; 7 bases are a match to TRBD2. Germline lookup yields CDR1 SGHRS and CDR2 YFSETQ. V trimming: 0 bases; J trimming: 4 bases; junction bases outside the gene matches: 11. The CDR3 has 17 amino acids. Here the CDR3 DNA reads TGCGCCAGCAGCTTGGGCCAGACTAGCTCGTTATCAGATACGCAGTATTTT. It specifies CASSLGQTSSLSDTQYF.

In the case of this clone: At the DNA level, this CDR3 is encoded by other sequences in the same sample as well. This sequence joins TRBV3-1 (or the pseudogene TRBV3-2) and TRBJ2-3; 7 nucleotides line up with TRBD1. Per germline, CDR1 LGHDT and CDR2 YNNKEL (reference sequence). J gave up 6 bases and V 4 bases, and 1 base lay outside the gene matches. CDR3 length equals 12 residues. The CDR3, as DNA: TGTGCCAGCAGCCCACAGGGGGATACGCAGTATTTT. Protein: CASSPQGDTQYF.

V and J are TRBV5-1 and TRBJ2-7, with TRBD2 matching 9 bases. The CDR3 spans 16 residues. The V segment lost 6 bases and the J segment 6 bases; nucleotides outside the gene matches: 16. Germline CDR1 is SGHRS and CDR2 is YFSETQ. CDR3 nucleotides: TGCGCCAGCAAAATGGGCCAGCGGGAGGTAGGCGGCGAGCAGTACTTC. Its protein product is CASKMGQREVGGEQYF.

The chain carries TRBV3-1 (or the pseudogene TRBV3-2) and TRBJ1-2, with D possibly being TRBD1 (6 bases). The CDR3 has 12 residues. V was clipped by 2 bases and J by 10 bases, with 11 bases between them. Germline CDR1 LGHDT, CDR2 YNNKEL (reference sequence). The CDR3 nucleotides are TGTGCCAGCAGCCAATCCAACAGGGCCTACACCTTC. This translates into CASSQSNRAYTF.

Here the CDR3 DNA reads TGTGCCAGCAGCGTAGAGACTAGCGGGAGGGATGAGCAGTTCTTC. The encoded protein is CASSVETSGRDEQFF. The rearrangement joins TRBV9 to TRBJ2-1, with TRBD2 matching over 14 bases. V lost 0 bases, J lost 8 bases, and 1 base stayed unmatched. Per germline, CDR1 SGDLS and CDR2 YYNGEE. The CDR3 extends over 15 amino acids.

The V gene is TRBV12-3 or TRBV12-4, the J gene TRBJ1-1; D is uncertain. This CDR3 comprises 13 residues. V lost 7 bases to trimming and J lost 8 bases, with 17 bases between them. In nucleotides, the CDR3 is TGTGCCAGCACTATGGAATACACGGGGGAAGCTTTCTTT. It specifies CASTMEYTGEAFF.

In regard to this clone: The sample has other DNA sequences that encode this CDR3 too. The chain recombines TRBV2 with TRBJ2-5; 9 bases line up with TRBD2. After removal of 9 bases from V and 3 bases from J, the junction contained 2 bases not matched to a gene. The V gene's germline CDR1 is SNHLY and CDR2 FYNNEI. The CDR3 extends over 12 amino acids. The CDR3 DNA reads TGTGCCAGTAAGCGGGAGGAAGAGACCCAGTACTTC. Translated: CASKREEETQYF.

The chain employs TRBV7-9 and TRBJ2-2; 7 nucleotides agree with TRBD1. The CDR3 totals 14 residues. Looked up from germline, CDR1 is SEHNR and CDR2 is FQNEAQ (reference sequence). V lost 5 bases to trimming and J lost 4 bases; unmatched junction nucleotides: 4. The CDR3 DNA follows: TGTGCCAGCAGCCCACAGGGGAGCACCGGGGAGCTGTTTTTT. This encodes CASSPQGSTGELFF.

CDR3 in amino acids: CASSPASGGKDTF. The CDR3, as DNA: TGCGCCAGCAGCCCCGCCAGCGGGGGGAAGGACACCTTC. The V and J genes are TRBV5-1 and TRBJ1-2, with D possibly matching TRBD1 (5 bases). Germline loops: CDR1 SGHRS, CDR2 YFSETQ. V was pared by 4 bases and J by 12 bases, with 19 bases between. The CDR3 runs to 13 residues. Combining the CDR3 with reference TRBV5-1 and TRBJ1-2 gives the whole variable domain KAGVTQTPRYLIKTRGQQVTLSCSPISGHRSVSWYQQTPGQGLQFLFEYFSETQRNKGNFPGRFSGRQFSNSRSEMNVSTLELGDSALYLCASSPASGGKDTFGSGTRLTVV.

The DNA for the CDR3 is TGTGCCAGCAGCTCTTGGGGCCAGCTTAGCAATCAGCCCCAGCATTTT. This gives the protein CASSSWGQLSNQPQHF. The V gene is TRBV7-9, the J gene TRBJ1-5, with a weak D call TRBD1 (5 bases). Trimming took off 4 bases at V and 0 bases at J, with 13 bases between the two ends. CDR3 length: 16 amino acids. Germline CDR1 reads SEHNR; CDR2 reads FQNEAQ (reference sequence).